The rows below give T cell receptor beta chains drawn from one sample of a study of blood T cell repertoires in COVID-19. Profiling relied on immunoSEQ multiplex PCR, and the TCRdb table lists in-frame clones only, not all of them. The sample shows 200,000 to 300,000 clones, more than 85% of them seen only once. Sequencing was carried out using peripheral blood. All receptors come from a woman in her sixties with COVID-19, enrolled during active disease. Both conserved end residues are part of each CDR3. A D gene is named only where the DNA matches it firmly. Clone size appears in some rows only: once, few, many, or a class for an expanded clone.

D	size	V	J	CDR3	DNA
TRBD2	.	TRBV24-1	TRBJ2-2	CATSDWGLAGVGDTGELFF	TGTGCCACCAGTGATTGGGGACTAGCGGGAGTTGGGGACACCGGGGAGCTGTTTTTT
.	.	TRBV5-1	TRBJ2-5	CASSLGQGNQETQYF	TGCGCCAGCAGCTTAGGTCAGGGGAATCAAGAGACCCAGTACTTC
.	few	TRBV4-3	TRBJ1-2	CASSQESRRGYTF	TGCGCCAGCAGCCAAGAATCGCGTAGAGGCTACACCTTC
TRBD1	few	TRBV18	TRBJ2-7	CASSLGTGLYYEQYF	TGTGCCAGCTCACTCGGGACAGGGCTATACTACGAGCAGTACTTC
.	.	TRBV5-4	TRBJ1-4	CASSVQGREKLFF	TGTGCCAGCAGCGTTCAGGGTCGGGAAAAACTGTTTTTT
.	.	TRBV19	TRBJ1-1	CASSGSLGGSGTEAFF	TGTGCCAGTAGTGGTTCTCTTGGAGGTTCGGGCACTGAAGCTTTCTTT
TRBD1	.	TRBV30	TRBJ2-7	CAWSLDRGGPYEQYF	TGTGCCTGGAGTCTTGACAGGGGAGGCCCCTACGAGCAGTACTTC
.	.	TRBV6-1	TRBJ2-7	CASSEAYSYEQYF	TGTGCCAGCAGTGAAGCCTACAGCTACGAGCAGTACTTC
.	.	TRBV5-1	TRBJ1-1	CASSQPRGKVSTEAFF	TGCGCCAGCAGCCAGCCCCGGGGTAAGGTCAGCACTGAAGCTTTCTTT
TRBD2	.	TRBV9	TRBJ2-3	CASSVSGGTDTQYF	TGTGCCAGCAGCGTTAGCGGGGGCACAGATACGCAGTATTTT
.	.	TRBV6-6	TRBJ1-6	CASSYSQGENSPLHF	TGTGCCAGCAGTTACTCCCAGGGTGAAAATTCACCCCTCCACTTT
.	.	TRBV28	TRBJ1-1	CASSLLAGGVGEAFF	TGTGCCAGCAGTTTATTGGCGGGGGGTGTGGGTGAAGCTTTCTTT
TRBD1	.	TRBV5-6	TRBJ2-7	CASSSTGTGSLSEQYF	TGTGCCAGCAGCTCGACCGGGACAGGGTCTCTATCCGAGCAGTACTTC
TRBD2	.	TRBV18	TRBJ2-3	CASSPRRREPRTDTQYF	TGTGCCAGCTCACCACGAAGGCGGGAGCCGCGCACAGATACGCAGTATTTT
.	.	TRBV12-3/TRBV12-4	TRBJ2-7	CASSSDMTYEQYF	TGTGCCAGCAGTTCGGACATGACCTACGAGCAGTACTTC